This TCR beta chain was sequenced in a study of T cell changes during pregnancy in multiple sclerosis. Here immunoSEQ multiplex PCR was the method, and the copy in TCRdb shows in-frame clones only, minus some. Among about 80,000 clones listed, about 90% were seen once. The CDR3 covers 12 residues. Germline-derived CDR1 and CDR2 are GTSNPN and SVGIG (reference sequence). V lost 5 bases and J 5 bases, leaving 9 bases between the germline ends. The material was peripheral blood, obtained before pregnancy. This sequence was found in a female donor with multiple sclerosis, enrolled in a pregnancy study. The chain couples TRBV30 to TRBJ2-2, with a tentative D call TRBD1 (6 bases). CDR3 region: CAWGRGTGELFF. DNA of the CDR3: TGTGCCTGGGGTAGGGGGACCGGGGAGCTGTTTTTT.